Shown below are 11 T cell receptor beta chains from a single sample sequenced in a study of identical twins. TCRdb reprocessed the 5' RACE reads via MiXCR and lists one record per CDR3 protein. The sample holds hundreds of thousands of distinct CDR3 sequences; roughly 6% are singletons and the top ten take 1.5% to 2%. Input material: naive T cells sorted from blood. The receptors come from a man younger than 35 in good health.

This clonotype came up many times. This chain uses TRBV3-1 with TRBJ2-4; D possibly matches TRBD1 or TRBD2 (5 bases each). The length of the CDR3 is 17 residues. Trimming removed 5 bases at V and 5 bases at J, with 22 bases between. Germline V lookup: CDR1 LGHDT, CDR2 YNNKEL (reference sequence). The CDR3 loop reads CASSETGLGTKENIQYF. CDR3 in DNA: TGTGCCAGCAGCGAAACGGGGCTCGGGACCAAGGAAAACATTCAGTACTTC. The full variable domain, with the rest looked up from reference TRBV3-1 and TRBJ2-4, is DTAVSQTPKYLVTQMGNDKSIKCEQNLGHDTMYWYKQDSKKFLKIMFSYNNKELIINETVPNRFSPKSPDKAHLNLHINSLELGDSAVYFCASSETGLGTKENIQYFGAGTRLSVL.

This clonotype was recorded at least ten times. This chain links TRBV7-8 with TRBJ1-1; D not resolved. The germline gives CDR1 SGHVS, CDR2 FQNEAQ. Trimming cost V 0 bases and J 5 bases, with 1 base left between them. This CDR3 is 11 amino acids long. The CDR3 is CASSLATEAFF. Here the CDR3 DNA reads TGTGCCAGCAGCTTAGCGACTGAAGCTTTCTTT.

This clonotype was recorded a few times. This chain links TRBV5-6 with TRBJ1-5; TRBD1 agrees at 7 bases. This CDR3 is built from 14 residues. The germline V gene encodes CDR1 SGHDT and CDR2 YYEEEE. Trimming at V came to 7 bases and at J to 3 bases, leaving 7 bases not matched to a gene. The CDR3 nucleotides read TGTGCCAGCGGCAAGACAGGGTTCAATCAGCCCCAGCATTTT. Translation: CASGKTGFNQPQHF.

In its sample, this clonotype was seen many times. This chain joins TRBV12-3 or TRBV12-4 and TRBJ2-1; perhaps TRBD2 as D (6 bases). CDR3 size: 15 residues. Trimming pared 4 bases from V and 5 bases from J, leaving 15 bases between. In DNA, the CDR3 is TGTGCCAGCAGTTGGGGCAGGGCGGGGAACAATGAGCAGTTCTTC. Translated, it gives CASSWGRAGNNEQFF.

This chain joins TRBV6-2 or TRBV6-3 and TRBJ2-1; perhaps TRBD2 as D (6 bases). The CDR3 runs 15 residues. The V end lost 1 base, the J end lost 3 bases, and 10 bases lay between the germline ends. From germline, CDR1 is MNHEY and CDR2 SVGEGT. The CDR3 DNA reads as TGTGCCAGCAGTTACTTGGGCGGGGACTACAATGAGCAGTTCTTC. Translated: CASSYLGGDYNEQFF.

This clonotype was seen only a few times. The chain links TRBV20-1 to TRBJ2-5; tentatively, D is TRBD1 or TRBD2 (5 bases each). Trimming removed 5 bases from V and 2 bases from J, with 12 bases in between. The germline CDR1 and CDR2 sequences are DFQATT and SNEGSKA (reference sequence). This CDR3 comprises 13 residues. In nucleotides, the CDR3 is TGCAGTGCTGTCCCGGGACGGCAAGAGACCCAGTACTTC. Amino acids: CSAVPGRQETQYF.

This clonotype was recorded at least ten times. The chain combines TRBV3-1 with TRBJ1-4, with unresolved D. This CDR3 has 12 amino acids. Looked up from germline, CDR1 is LGHDT and CDR2 is YNNKEL (reference sequence). The ends were cut back, 1 base at V and 7 bases at J, with 4 bases in the middle. The CDR3 nucleotides read TGTGCCAGCAGCCAAGTGGGTGAAAAACTGTTTTTT. It specifies CASSQVGEKLFF.

The table lists this clonotype with a few counts. This chain joins TRBV5-1 and TRBJ1-1, with D perhaps TRBD1 (6 bases). CDR3 length: 15 amino acids. CDR1 is SGHRS, CDR2 YFSETQ, per germline. With 1 base removed from V and 3 bases from J, the gap between germline ends came to 13 bases. The CDR3 spells CASSLLRSGDTEAFF. The CDR3 bases are TGCGCCAGCAGCTTGCTTCGGTCAGGGGACACTGAAGCTTTCTTT.

This clonotype was picked up many times. V is TRBV6-5 and J is TRBJ1-4; tentative D call: TRBD1 (6 bases). V was clipped by 2 bases and J by 8 bases, with 15 bases between them. The CDR3 is 15 residues long. Germline V gives CDR1 MNHEY, CDR2 SVGAGI. CDR3 protein: CASSYTKTGSEKLFF. In nucleotides, the CDR3 is TGTGCCAGCAGTTACACGAAAACAGGGAGCGAAAAACTGTTTTTT.

This clonotype was found a few times. CDR3 coding DNA: TGTGCCAGCAGCCAAGGAGGGACGGGGAGCTCCTACGAGCAGTACGTC. It translates to CASSQGGTGSSYEQYV. This chain uses TRBV14 with TRBJ2-7; D tentatively fits TRBD1 or TRBD2 (5 bases each). CDR3 length equals 16 residues. Trimming removed 1 base at V and 0 bases at J, with 13 bases between. Germline V gene sequence: CDR1 SGHDN, CDR2 FVKESK.

This clonotype showed up many times. This sequence joins TRBV27 and TRBJ2-7; D ambiguous. The CDR3 consists of 13 residues. With 1 base removed from V and 5 bases from J, the gap between germline ends came to 9 bases. Per the germline V gene, CDR1 is MNHEY and CDR2 is SMNVEV (reference sequence). The CDR3 reads CASSLYPVDEQYF. DNA of the CDR3: TGTGCCAGCAGTTTATATCCGGTGGACGAGCAGTACTTC.